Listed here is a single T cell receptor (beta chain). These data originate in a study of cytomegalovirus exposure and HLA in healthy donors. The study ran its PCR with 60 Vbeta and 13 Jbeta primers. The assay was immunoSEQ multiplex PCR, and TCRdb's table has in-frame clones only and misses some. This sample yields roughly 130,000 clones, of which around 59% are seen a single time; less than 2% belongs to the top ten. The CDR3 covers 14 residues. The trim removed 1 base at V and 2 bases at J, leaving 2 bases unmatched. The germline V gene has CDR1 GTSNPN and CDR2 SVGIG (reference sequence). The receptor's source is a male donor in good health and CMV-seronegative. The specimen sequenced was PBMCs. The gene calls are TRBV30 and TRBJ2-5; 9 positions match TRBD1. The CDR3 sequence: CAWSEDRGQETQYF. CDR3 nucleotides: TGTGCCTGGAGTGAGGACAGGGGACAAGAGACCCAGTACTTC.